The 24 T cell receptor beta chains reported below all come from one sample, sequenced in a study of OX40 agonist ivuxolimab in advanced cancers. Libraries were prepared by immunoSEQ multiplex PCR; TCRdb keeps only in-frame clonotypes and omits some of them. The profile shows under 20,000 clones, 90% of them singletons. The specimen comprised CD4+ or CD8+ T cells sorted from blood, sampled in a trial of the OX40 agonist ivuxolimab. These receptors originate from an adult with an advanced solid tumor such as melanoma, head and neck, liver or kidney cancer.

The V and J genes are TRBV5-1 and TRBJ2-7, with D perhaps TRBD1 (6 bases). The CDR3 covers 14 residues. CDR1 is SGHRS, CDR2 YFSETQ, per germline. Between the trimmed V and J ends, which lost 0 bases and 2 bases, there was a span of 9 bases. CDR3 coding DNA: TGCGCCAGCAGCTTGGCTGGGGGCCCCTACGAGCAGTACTTC. It codes for CASSLAGGPYEQYF.

The J gene is TRBJ2-3, the V gene TRBV27; tentative D call: TRBD1 (5 bases). In germline, CDR1 is MNHEY, CDR2 SMNVEV (reference sequence). The CDR3 has 13 residues. The ends were cut back, 7 bases at V and 7 bases at J, with 15 bases in the middle. CDR3 amino acids: CASTLGVGNTQYF. The DNA of the CDR3 is TGTGCCAGCACCTTAGGGGTTGGCAATACGCAGTATTTT.

This chain uses TRBV29-1 with TRBJ2-3; TRBD1 matches 8 bases. CDR3 length equals 14 residues. The V gene end was trimmed by 6 bases and the J gene end by 4 bases; junction bases not matched to a gene: 9. Germline CDR1 and CDR2: SQVTM and ANQGSEA. The CDR3 sequence is CSVNRQGSADTQYF. For the CDR3, the DNA is TGCAGCGTCAACCGACAGGGGAGTGCAGATACGCAGTATTTT.

The V call is TRBV29-1, the J call TRBJ1-1; TRBD1 is a possible D gene (6 bases). Trimming pared 6 bases from V and 2 bases from J, leaving 10 bases between. The CDR3 has 12 amino acids. The germline CDR1 and CDR2 sequences are SQVTM and ANQGSEA. CDR3 region: CSVRDINTEAFF. Here the CDR3 DNA reads TGCAGCGTCCGGGACATAAACACTGAAGCTTTCTTT. The complete variable domain, with remaining parts taken from reference TRBV29-1 and TRBJ1-1, reads SAVISQKPSRDICQRGTSLTIQCQVDSQVTMMFWYRQQPGQSLTLIATANQGSEATYESGFVIDKFPISRPNLTFSTLTVSNMSPEDSSIYLCSVRDINTEAFFGQGTRLTVV.

This chain uses TRBV10-3 with TRBJ2-7; 7 nucleotides line up with TRBD1. Per germline, CDR1 ENHRY and CDR2 SYGVKD. This CDR3 region has 16 residues. V shed 3 bases and J 7 bases; nucleotides not matched to a gene: 15. The CDR3 is CAISDPGQAPPREQYF. CDR3 in DNA: TGTGCCATCAGTGACCCTGGACAGGCGCCTCCTCGGGAGCAGTACTTC.

This chain connects TRBV6-5 to TRBJ2-7; D tentatively reads TRBD1 or TRBD2 (5 bases each). The CDR3 contains 15 residues. Trimming cost V 8 bases and J 2 bases, with 19 bases left between them. Germline CDR1 and CDR2: MNHEY and SVGAGI. Here the CDR3 reads CASALTSGTAYEQYF. In DNA form, the CDR3 reads TGTGCCAGCGCGTTAACTTCAGGGACCGCCTACGAGCAGTACTTC.

This rearrangement joins TRBV11-2 to TRBJ2-1, with TRBD1 identical over 8 bases. Germline CDR1 reads SGHAT; CDR2 reads FQNNGV. This CDR3 has 16 residues. The trim removed 1 base at V and 5 bases at J, leaving 7 bases unmatched. In DNA, the CDR3 is TGTGCCAGCAGCTTAGTAGGACAGGGCTTTCACAATGAGCAGTTCTTC. Translated, it gives CASSLVGQGFHNEQFF.

V gene TRBV11-3 combines with J gene TRBJ2-1, with D perhaps given as TRBD1 or TRBD2 (5 bases each). Trimming stripped 2 bases from V and 6 bases from J, with 20 bases between. Looked up from germline, CDR1 is SGHNT and CDR2 is YENEEA. This CDR3 is built from 17 residues. The CDR3 DNA reads TGTGCCAGCAGCTTATTGAGGGGTCTGCCCGACGTCAATGAGCAGTTCTTC. Its protein is CASSLLRGLPDVNEQFF.

The V call is TRBV11-2, the J call TRBJ2-2; 8 bases are shared with TRBD1. Germline lookup yields CDR1 SGHAT and CDR2 FQNNGV. V shed 1 base, J shed 6 bases, and the junction held 1 base outside the gene matches. The CDR3 runs 14 residues. The CDR3 reads CASSLAQGAGELFF. The CDR3 DNA sequence: TGTGCCAGCAGCTTAGCACAGGGGGCCGGGGAGCTGTTTTTT. The variable domain in full, with the rest retrieved from reference TRBV11-2 and TRBJ2-2, is EAGVAQSPRYKIIEKRQSVAFWCNPISGHATLYWYQQILGQGPKLLIQFQNNGVVDDSQLPKDRFSAERLKGVDSTLKIQPAKLEDSAVYLCASSLAQGAGELFFGEGSRLTVL.

The genes are TRBV5-1 and TRBJ2-7; D gene uncertain. The germline CDR1 and CDR2 sequences are SGHRS and YFSETQ. V lost 0 bases and J 1 base, leaving 8 bases between the germline ends. The CDR3 sequence is 14 residues long. CDR3 sequence (DNA): TGCGCCAGCAGCTTGGGGGTAGGGTCCTACGAGCAGTACTTC. Its translation: CASSLGVGSYEQYF. Full variable domain (rest looked up from reference TRBV5-1 and TRBJ2-7): KAGVTQTPRYLIKTRGQQVTLSCSPISGHRSVSWYQQTPGQGLQFLFEYFSETQRNKGNFPGRFSGRQFSNSRSEMNVSTLELGDSALYLCASSLGVGSYEQYFGPGTRLTVT.

As DNA, the CDR3 is TGTGCCAGCGACTGGGGGCAGTACTACAATGAGCAGTTCTTC. As protein: CASDWGQYYNEQFF. This rearrangement joins TRBV6-6 to TRBJ2-1, with D perhaps matching TRBD1 (6 bases). V lost 8 bases and J lost 3, with 14 bases in between. The CDR3 contains 14 residues. Germline CDR1 MNHNY, CDR2 SVGAGI (reference sequence).

The chain combines TRBV7-9 with TRBJ2-7; TRBD1 agrees at 9 bases. This CDR3 has 15 residues. J lost 4 bases, V lost 7 bases, and 11 bases had no gene match. The germline gives CDR1 SEHNR, CDR2 FQNEAQ (reference sequence). The DNA for the CDR3 is TGTGCCAGCACTTCCCCGGGACAGGGCGTTTACGAGCAGTACTTC. Protein product: CASTSPGQGVYEQYF.

The gene calls are TRBV5-1 and TRBJ2-1, with 7 positions matching TRBD2. The CDR3 contains 15 residues. J was trimmed by 1 base and V by 4 bases; bases with no gene match: 5. Looked up from germline, CDR1 is SGHRS and CDR2 is YFSETQ. CDR3 DNA: TGCGCCAGCAGCCCAAGGGAGGGATCCTACAATGAGCAGTTCTTC. It encodes CASSPREGSYNEQFF.

The chain links TRBV5-1 to TRBJ1-3, with D possibly being TRBD1 (5 bases). The V gene lost 4 bases and the J gene lost 5 bases, with 13 bases spanning the gap. The CDR3 spans 14 residues. Germline CDR1 and CDR2: SGHRS and YFSETQ. CDR3 sequence reads: CASSPGSGRNTIYF. The CDR3 DNA reads as TGCGCCAGCAGCCCAGGGTCAGGGCGAAACACCATATATTTT.

This clone was seen just once. The rearrangement links TRBV25-1 to TRBJ2-2; unclear D gene. This CDR3 is built from 11 residues. V was clipped by 1 base and J by 10 bases, with 4 bases between them. CDR1 is MGHDK and CDR2 is SYGVNS in the germline V gene. The CDR3 is CASSEWEELFF. In nucleotides, the CDR3 is TGTGCCAGCAGTGAATGGGAGGAGCTGTTTTTT.

The chain carries TRBV19 and TRBJ2-2; 7 bases align to TRBD2. The germline CDR1 and CDR2 sequences are LNHDA and SQIVND (reference sequence). V dropped 6 bases and J dropped 6; count of bases not matched to a gene: 4. The CDR3 spans 13 residues. CDR3 region: CASSLTSPGELFF. CDR3 DNA: TGTGCCAGTAGCCTGACTAGCCCCGGGGAGCTGTTTTTT.

This clone was recorded once. The chain couples TRBV7-6 to TRBJ2-1; 12 bases align to TRBD2. This CDR3 is built from 15 residues. From germline, CDR1 is SGHVS and CDR2 FNYEAQ. V trimming: 3 bases; J trimming: 4 bases; junction bases outside the gene matches: 1. The CDR3 protein is CASSLGLAGYNEQFF. CDR3 coding DNA: TGTGCCAGCAGCTTGGGACTAGCGGGTTACAATGAGCAGTTCTTC.

The chain carries TRBV6-5 and TRBJ2-3, with a tentative D call TRBD1 (6 bases). The CDR3 covers 16 residues. The germline V and J ends were trimmed by 2 bases and 0 bases, with 12 bases remaining between them. Looked up from germline, CDR1 is MNHEY and CDR2 is SVGAGI. The CDR3 spells CASSYPQGGSTDTQYF. In nucleotides, the CDR3 is TGTGCCAGCAGTTACCCCCAAGGGGGAAGCACAGATACGCAGTATTTT.

This clone was detected a few times. The rearrangement joins TRBV5-5 to TRBJ1-1; D is uncertain. Looked up from germline, CDR1 is SGHKS and CDR2 is YYEKEE (reference sequence). The CDR3 runs to 14 residues. The V end was cut by 1 base, the J end by 0 bases, with 7 bases between. As DNA, the CDR3 is TGTGCCAGCAGCTTGTCGGTAATGAACACTGAAGCTTTCTTT. As protein: CASSLSVMNTEAFF.

V and J are TRBV10-3 and TRBJ1-2; a weak D match, TRBD1 (6 bases). Germline V lookup: CDR1 ENHRY, CDR2 SYGVKD. The CDR3 has 13 amino acids. Between the trimmed V and J ends, which lost 4 bases and 10 bases, there was a span of 16 bases. The CDR3 region is CAISVQGKDDYTF. The DNA for the CDR3 is TGTGCCATCAGTGTTCAGGGGAAGGATGACTACACCTTC.

V gene TRBV25-1 combines with J gene TRBJ2-3, with D hard to call. V was trimmed by 2 bases and J by 5 bases, leaving 2 bases between them. The germline V gene has CDR1 MGHDK and CDR2 SYGVNS. The CDR3 runs 11 residues. The CDR3 protein is CASSEGDTQYF. For the CDR3, the DNA is TGTGCCAGCAGTGAAGGAGATACGCAGTATTTT.

The V gene is TRBV6-4, the J gene TRBJ2-1, with 12 bases fitting TRBD2. Germline-derived CDR1 and CDR2 are MRHNA and SNTAGT. Trimming at V came to 4 bases and at J to 8 bases, leaving 6 bases not matched to a gene. The CDR3 covers 15 residues. The CDR3 bases are TGTGCCAGCAGTGCTAGCGGGAGGGCCTGGGATGAGCAGTTCTTC. Protein: CASSASGRAWDEQFF.

This rearrangement joins TRBV30 to TRBJ2-5, with D perhaps matching TRBD1 or TRBD2 (6 bases each). The V end was cut by 0 bases, the J end by 5 bases, with 10 bases between. Germline-derived CDR1 and CDR2 are GTSNPN and SVGIG (reference sequence). The CDR3 length is 13 residues. CDR3 loop: CAWSVGAGETQYF. Written as DNA, the CDR3 is TGTGCCTGGAGTGTGGGGGCGGGGGAGACCCAGTACTTC.

The genes are TRBV14 and TRBJ2-2; D might be TRBD2 (5 bases). V was cut by 1 base and J by 6 bases, with 12 bases left in between. This CDR3 spans 15 amino acids. The germline CDR1 and CDR2 sequences are SGHDN and FVKESK. Written as DNA, the CDR3 is TGTGCCAGCAGCCAAGTAGTGGACTCCGCCGGGGAGCTGTTTTTT. Translation: CASSQVVDSAGELFF.